A single sample gave rise to the 11 T cell receptor beta chains below, sequenced in a study of blood T cells in healthy people across ages. Primed by a sample-barcoded 5' primer and a J-beta primer mix, a second PCR proceeded for about 6 to 11 cycles. TCRdb fed the 5' RACE reads into MiXCR, producing one record per CDR3 protein. The data hold just under 900,000 distinct CDR3 sequences, with more than 25% observed a single time. Sequencing was carried out using blood. All receptors derive from a woman over 75 in good health.

V gene TRBV10-3 combines with J gene TRBJ1-1, with TRBD1 matching over 7 bases. From germline, CDR1 is ENHRY and CDR2 SYGVKD. The trim removed 6 bases at V and 3 bases at J, leaving 10 bases unmatched. This CDR3 is 15 amino acids long. Written as DNA, the CDR3 is TGTGCCATCAGCCCTCGACAGGGCTGGGACACTGAAGCTTTCTTT. This encodes CAISPRQGWDTEAFF.

This clonotype was seen ten or more times. The chain joins TRBV10-2 to TRBJ1-2; 10 bases are a match to TRBD1. With V trimmed by 6 bases and J by 3 bases, 7 bases remained unmatched. This CDR3 has 15 residues. Germline loops: CDR1 WSHSY, CDR2 SAAADI. CDR3 nucleotides: TGCGCCAGCAGGGCTGGACAGGGGGTTGACTATGGCTACACCTTC. This gives the protein CASRAGQGVDYGYTF.

This clonotype was seen ten or more times. CDR3 protein: CASSLGQGGDEQYF. DNA for the CDR3: TGTGCCAGCAGCTTAGGCCAGGGAGGAGACGAGCAGTACTTC. The V gene is TRBV7-9, the J gene TRBJ2-7; tentative D call: TRBD2 (6 bases). Germline V lookup: CDR1 SEHNR, CDR2 FQNEAQ (reference sequence). The CDR3 contains 14 residues. V lost 1 base to trimming and J lost 5 bases, with 12 bases between them.

In regard to this clonotype: This may come from a read error, since a much larger clone is one base off. The V call is TRBV20-1, the J call TRBJ1-2; 9 bases map to TRBD1. J gave up 8 bases and V 2 bases, and 9 bases lay outside the gene matches. Germline V gene sequence: CDR1 DFQATT, CDR2 SNEGSKA (reference sequence). CDR3 length equals 14 residues. CDR3 amino acids: CSARNPTGGEGYTF. As DNA, the CDR3 is TGCAGTGCTAGAAACCCGACAGGGGGTGAAGGCTACACCTTC.

In its sample, this clonotype was seen many times. The chain links TRBV10-1 to TRBJ2-1; 14 nucleotides match TRBD2. The germline V gene encodes CDR1 WNHNN and CDR2 SYGVQD (reference sequence). There are 18 residues in the CDR3. Germline trimming cut 4 bases from V and 6 bases from J; bases unmatched to any gene: 11. The DNA of the CDR3 is TGCGCCAGCAGTGGGGCCGGACTAGCGGGGGGCCTACCCAATGAGCAGTTCTTC. Residues: CASSGAGLAGGLPNEQFF.

Worth noting for this clonotype: One junction end disagrees with the germline gene, perhaps due to a read error. V is TRBV12-3 or TRBV12-4 and J is TRBJ2-3; no clear D. The CDR3 consists of 13 residues. The CDR3, as DNA: TGTGCCGGCAGCGCCGCAGACACAGATACGCAGTATTTT. Translated, it gives CAGSAADTDTQYF.

This clonotype has at least ten counts. This chain uses TRBV25-1 with TRBJ2-3; TRBD1 is a possible D gene (6 bases). There are 15 residues in the CDR3. Germline-derived CDR1 and CDR2 are MGHDK and SYGVNS. V lost 1 base to trimming and J lost 2 bases, with 10 bases between them. In DNA, the CDR3 is TGTGCCAGCAGTGAATCGGACAGAGCCACAGATACGCAGTATTTT. This translates into CASSESDRATDTQYF.

This clonotype occurred once. The genes are TRBV25-1 and TRBJ2-1; D gene uncertain. Germline V gene data show CDR1 as MGHDK and CDR2 as SYGVNS. V was clipped by 5 bases and J by 4 bases, with 12 bases between them. The CDR3 has 14 amino acids. CDR3 nucleotide sequence: TGTGCCAGCAGTAGGCATAAGGATTACAATGAGCAGTTCTTC. It translates to CASSRHKDYNEQFF.

The rearrangement uses TRBV5-5 and TRBJ1-2, with no clear D. Trimming removed 5 bases from V and 3 bases from J, with 11 bases in between. Germline V lookup: CDR1 SGHKS, CDR2 YYEKEE (reference sequence). The CDR3 totals 13 residues. The CDR3 DNA is TGTGCCAGCAGGTTAGGCGTAGACTATGGCTACACCTTC. Amino acid sequence: CASRLGVDYGYTF.

The chain uses TRBV2 and TRBJ2-1, with D perhaps TRBD2 (5 bases). The germline gives CDR1 SNHLY, CDR2 FYNNEI. V was cut by 4 bases and J by 7 bases, with 17 bases left in between. This CDR3 spans 15 amino acids. This CDR3 is CASSVSVSYPNEQFF. The CDR3 DNA is TGTGCCAGCAGTGTTAGCGTTTCATACCCTAATGAGCAGTTCTTC.

This clonotype was found a few times. The chain joins TRBV7-9 to TRBJ1-1, with D unresolved. The germline CDR1 and CDR2 sequences are SEHNR and FQNEAQ (reference sequence). Trimming cost V 6 bases and J 0 bases, with 17 bases left between them. CDR3 length: 16 residues. CDR3 nucleotides: TGTGCCAGCAGGGAGGGCAGGTCCTGGGTGAACACTGAAGCTTTCTTT. Translated, it gives CASREGRSWVNTEAFF.